This TCR beta chain appears in the sequencing data of a study of T-cell reconstitution after alpha-beta-depleted transplantation in children. Unique molecular identifiers tagged the TCRbeta library. TCRdb independently ran MiXCR on the PCR reads; one entry per CDR3 protein. The data show hundreds of thousands of distinct CDR3 sequences, about 10% seen once. This clonotype has a handful of counts. The sequenced sample was PBMCs from the stem cell graft donor, obtained from the stem cell graft. The sequence was obtained from a human donor who donated a stem cell graft to a child with SCID.

The CDR3 region has the DNA TGTGCCAGTACTCCGGACAGGACAGATGAAAAACTGTTTTTT. Its protein is CASTPDRTDEKLFF. This rearrangement joins TRBV19 to TRBJ1-4; TRBD1 matches at 7 bases. The CDR3 contains 14 residues. The ends lost 7 bases at V and 6 bases at J; junction bases unmatched: 8. The germline CDR1 and CDR2 sequences are LNHDA and SQIVND (reference sequence).